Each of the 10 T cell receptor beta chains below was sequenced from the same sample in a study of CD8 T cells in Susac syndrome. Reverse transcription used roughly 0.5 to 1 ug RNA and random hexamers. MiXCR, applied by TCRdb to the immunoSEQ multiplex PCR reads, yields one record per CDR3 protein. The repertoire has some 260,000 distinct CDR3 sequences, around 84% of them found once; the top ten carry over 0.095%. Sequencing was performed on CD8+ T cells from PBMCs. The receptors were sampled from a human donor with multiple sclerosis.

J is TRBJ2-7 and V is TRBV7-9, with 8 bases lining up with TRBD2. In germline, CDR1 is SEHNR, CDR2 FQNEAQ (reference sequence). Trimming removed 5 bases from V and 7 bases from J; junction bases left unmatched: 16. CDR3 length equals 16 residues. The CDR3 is CASSPPAGTSYIEQYF. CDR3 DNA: TGTGCCAGCAGCCCCCCCGCCGGGACTAGTTATATAGAGCAGTACTTC.

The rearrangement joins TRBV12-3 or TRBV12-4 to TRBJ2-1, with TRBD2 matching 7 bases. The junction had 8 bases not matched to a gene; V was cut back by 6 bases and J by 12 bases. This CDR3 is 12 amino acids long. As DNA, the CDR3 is TGTGCCAGCAGAAGGGAGGGTCTCGGGCAGTTCTTC. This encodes CASRREGLGQFF.

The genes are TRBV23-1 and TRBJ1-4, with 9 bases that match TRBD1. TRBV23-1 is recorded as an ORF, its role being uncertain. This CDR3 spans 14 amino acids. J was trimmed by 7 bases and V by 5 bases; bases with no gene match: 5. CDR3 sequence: CASSDRGSGEKLFF. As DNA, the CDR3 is TGCGCCAGCAGTGACAGGGGGAGTGGTGAAAAACTGTTTTTT.

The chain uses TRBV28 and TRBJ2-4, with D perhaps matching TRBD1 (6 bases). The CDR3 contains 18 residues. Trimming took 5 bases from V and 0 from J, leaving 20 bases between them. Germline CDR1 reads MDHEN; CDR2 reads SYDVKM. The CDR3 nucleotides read TGTGCCAGCAGTCCTCGGACAGTTTTGGACCTAGCCAAAAACATTCAGTACTTC. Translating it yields CASSPRTVLDLAKNIQYF.

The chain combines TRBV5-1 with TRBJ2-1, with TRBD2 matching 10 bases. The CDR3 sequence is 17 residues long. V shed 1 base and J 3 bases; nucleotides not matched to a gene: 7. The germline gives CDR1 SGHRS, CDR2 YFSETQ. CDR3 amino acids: CASSLPQRLAGYNEQFF. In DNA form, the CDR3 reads TGCGCCAGCAGCTTGCCCCAAAGACTAGCGGGCTACAATGAGCAGTTCTTC. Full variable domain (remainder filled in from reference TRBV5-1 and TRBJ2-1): KAGVTQTPRYLIKTRGQQVTLSCSPISGHRSVSWYQQTPGQGLQFLFEYFSETQRNKGNFPGRFSGRQFSNSRSEMNVSTLELGDSALYLCASSLPQRLAGYNEQFFGPGTRLTVL.

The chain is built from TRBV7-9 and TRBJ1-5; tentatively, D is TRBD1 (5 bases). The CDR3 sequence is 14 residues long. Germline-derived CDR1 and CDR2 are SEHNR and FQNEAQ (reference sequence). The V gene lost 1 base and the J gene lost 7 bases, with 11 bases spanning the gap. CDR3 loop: CASSLGGEYQPQHF. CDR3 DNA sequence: TGTGCCAGCAGCTTAGGGGGGGAGTACCAGCCCCAGCATTTT.

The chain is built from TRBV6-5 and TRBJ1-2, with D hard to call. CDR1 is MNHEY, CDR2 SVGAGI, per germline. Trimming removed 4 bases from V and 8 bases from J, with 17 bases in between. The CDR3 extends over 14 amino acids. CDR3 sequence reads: CASSFSRSGWGYTF. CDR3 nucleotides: TGTGCCAGCAGTTTCTCACGCTCGGGGTGGGGCTACACCTTC.

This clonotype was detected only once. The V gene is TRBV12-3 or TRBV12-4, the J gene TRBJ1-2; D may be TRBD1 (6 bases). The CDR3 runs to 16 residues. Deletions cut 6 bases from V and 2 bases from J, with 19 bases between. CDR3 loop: CASSKGVYRANYGYTF. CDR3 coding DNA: TGTGCCAGCAGCAAGGGGGTCTACAGGGCCAACTATGGCTACACCTTC.

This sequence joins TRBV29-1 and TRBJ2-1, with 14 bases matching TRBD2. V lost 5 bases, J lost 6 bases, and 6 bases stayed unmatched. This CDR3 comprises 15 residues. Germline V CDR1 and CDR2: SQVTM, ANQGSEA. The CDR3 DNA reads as TGCAGCGTTTTCCGACTAGCGGGAGGGGGCAATGAGCAGTTCTTC. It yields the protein CSVFRLAGGGNEQFF.

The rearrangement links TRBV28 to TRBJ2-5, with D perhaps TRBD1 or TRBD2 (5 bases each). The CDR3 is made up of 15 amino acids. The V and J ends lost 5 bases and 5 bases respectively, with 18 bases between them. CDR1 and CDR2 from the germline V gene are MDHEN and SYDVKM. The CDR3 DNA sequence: TGTGCCAGCAGTCTCCGGCTGAGGGGAACGGAGACCCAGTACTTC. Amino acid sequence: CASSLRLRGTETQYF.